These 12 T cell receptor beta chains originate from one sample sequenced in a study of shared clonotypes between healthy human individuals. Some clones are missing from TCRdb's copy, which holds only in-frame ones; the method was immunoSEQ multiplex PCR. The table lists about 490,000 clones, around 78% of them singletons, with approximately 13% in the top ten. Sequenced material: PBMCs. The origin of the receptors is a woman aged 40 to 50 in good health. Some clones in this sample may be carry-over from other donors' samples.

This clone was counted once. The chain combines TRBV4-3 with TRBJ2-3; tentative D call: TRBD2 (6 bases). The germline V and J ends were trimmed by 1 base and 4 bases, with 9 bases remaining between them. The germline V gene encodes CDR1 LGHNA and CDR2 YSLEER. The CDR3 runs to 14 residues. The CDR3 DNA reads as TGCGCCAGCAGCCAAGTTTCTAGCGCAGATACGCAGTATTTT. This sequence encodes CASSQVSSADTQYF.

This clone is a singleton in its sample. V gene TRBV5-6 combines with J gene TRBJ2-1, with no clear D. Looked up from germline, CDR1 is SGHDT and CDR2 is YYEEEE. The V gene lost 5 bases and the J gene lost 3 bases, with 12 bases spanning the gap. CDR3 length equals 14 residues. CDR3 sequence (DNA): TGTGCCAGCAGTCGAGACCGACTCTACAATGAGCAGTTCTTC. This sequence encodes CASSRDRLYNEQFF.

The chain combines TRBV7-2 with TRBJ2-2; 8 bases match TRBD1. This CDR3 comprises 15 residues. The junction had 8 bases not matched to a gene; V was cut back by 4 bases and J by 7 bases. CDR1 and CDR2 (germline): SGHTA, FQGNSA. CDR3: CASSSQTGEYGELFF. The CDR3 DNA is TGTGCCAGCAGCTCCCAGACAGGGGAGTACGGGGAGCTGTTTTTT.

V usage is TRBV2 and J usage is TRBJ1-5; TRBD1 might be the D (5 bases). This CDR3 has 15 residues. V was clipped by 5 bases and J by 2 bases, with 13 bases between them. Per germline, CDR1 SNHLY and CDR2 FYNNEI. The chain's CDR3 is CASSSLGGGNQPQHF. The CDR3, as DNA: TGTGCCAGCAGTTCCCTTGGGGGTGGCAATCAGCCCCAGCATTTT. The variable domain in full, completed from reference TRBV2 and TRBJ1-5, reads EPEVTQTPSHQVTQMGQEVILRCVPISNHLYFYWYRQILGQKVEFLVSFYNNEISEKSEIFDDQFSVERPDGSNFTLKIRSTKLEDSAMYFCASSSLGGGNQPQHFGDGTRLSIL.

The DNA of the CDR3 is TGTGCCAGCAGGCAGACAGGGGCCTATGGCTACACCTTC. Protein product: CASRQTGAYGYTF. The chain joins TRBV6-5 to TRBJ1-2; 8 bases line up with TRBD1. With 6 bases clipped from V and 4 bases from J, the junction kept 4 bases outside the gene matches. Germline values: CDR1 MNHEY, CDR2 SVGAGI. CDR3 length: 13 amino acids.

This chain connects TRBV19 to TRBJ2-7, with 12 bases aligning to TRBD2. The J call is in doubt because the DNA end fits TRBJ2-5 better. Germline CDR1 reads LNHDA; CDR2 reads SQIVND (reference sequence). The CDR3 is 17 residues long. CDR3 protein: CASSPRLAGDNQETQYF. Here the CDR3 DNA reads TGTGCCAGTAGTCCCCGACTAGCGGGAGACAACCAAGAGACCCAGTACTTC.

As regards this clone: A single base is all that separates this from a far larger clone, so a read error is likely. Other DNA sequences in this specimen translate into the identical CDR3. The CDR3 here is CSATGQGGHEQYF. CDR3 nucleotide sequence: TGCAGCGCCACGGGACAGGGAGGGCACGAGCAGTACTTC. The J gene is TRBJ2-5, the V gene TRBV29-1; 9 bases fit TRBD1. The J call is uncertain, as TRBJ2-7 better fits the DNA end. The CDR3 has 13 amino acids. The germline V gene has CDR1 SQVTM and CDR2 ANQGSEA.

The CDR3 reads CASSQERDRGFATNEKLFF. CDR3 nucleotides: TGCGCCAGCAGCCAAGAAAGGGACAGGGGATTCGCAACTAATGAAAAACTGTTTTTT. This sequence joins TRBV4-1 and TRBJ1-4; 10 bases map to TRBD1. The CDR3 extends over 19 amino acids. The J segment lost 0 bases and the V segment lost 0 bases, leaving 7 bases of the junction unmatched. In germline, CDR1 is MGHRA, CDR2 YSYEKL.

The V gene is TRBV18, the J gene TRBJ2-1, with 8 bases identical to TRBD1. The CDR3 has 14 residues. Unmatched junction bases numbered 10, after V lost 5 bases and J lost 10 bases. Germline CDR1 KGHSH, CDR2 LQKENI. As DNA, the CDR3 is TGTGCCAGCTCAGAATCGACAGGGGAAGGCGAGCAGTTCTTC. Translated: CASSESTGEGEQFF.

As regards this clone: Other nucleotide sequences in the sample specify the same CDR3. This chain's CDR3 is CASSPGTSGSRNEQFF. In DNA form, the CDR3 reads TGTGCCAGCTCCCCAGGGACTAGCGGGAGTCGGAATGAGCAGTTCTTC. The genes are TRBV18 and TRBJ2-1; 14 bases agree with TRBD2. Germline V gives CDR1 KGHSH, CDR2 LQKENI. Trimming took 6 bases from V and 7 from J; bases not matched to a gene: 8. This CDR3 has 16 residues.

The V gene is TRBV7-3, the J gene TRBJ2-7; TRBD2 agrees at 14 bases. CDR3 length: 16 residues. J gave up 9 bases and V 10 bases, and 17 bases lay outside the gene matches. Germline V gene lookup returns CDR1 SGHTA and CDR2 FQGTGA. The CDR3 nucleotides are TGTGCCACCCCACCCCTTAGGGGACTAGCGGGAGTACGGCAGTACTTC. Protein: CATPPLRGLAGVRQYF.

V and J are TRBV7-9 and TRBJ1-4; weak D call: TRBD1 (6 bases). The CDR3 runs to 15 residues. V was pared by 6 bases and J by 8 bases, with 19 bases between. CDR1 SEHNR and CDR2 FQNEAQ come from the germline V gene (reference sequence). The CDR3 region has the DNA TGTGCCAGCAGTGGGGGGGCCACCGAGATGGAAAAACTGTTTTTT. Translation gives CASSGGATEMEKLFF.